The sequence of this T cell receptor (beta chain) was determined in a study of T cell responses to AZD1222 COVID-19 vaccine. Sequencing was performed with immunoSEQ multiplex PCR; in TCRdb, only in-frame clones are kept and a portion is missing. The table shows fewer than 110,000 clones, with 90% occurring only once. After removal of 3 bases from V and 4 bases from J, the junction contained 4 bases not matched to a gene. Germline CDR1 is LGHDT and CDR2 is YNNKEL (reference sequence). The CDR3 length is 15 residues. Regarding this clone: Its specificity is unknown.

Study outcomes and limitations: Possibly, clonal diversity was underestimated; donors were largely white British and included more females. Only a handful of AZD1222 recipients, several in all, had baseline seropositivity.

The V gene is TRBV3-1 (or the pseudogene TRBV3-2), the J gene TRBJ1-5, with 9 bases that match TRBD1. This sequence was found in an adult in good health. The material sequenced was peripheral blood, taken on day 0 of AZD1222 vaccination. Here the CDR3 reads CASSHGTGHNQPQHF. DNA of the CDR3: TGTGCCAGCAGCCACGGGACAGGGCATAATCAGCCCCAGCATTTT.